A single sample is the source of the 21 T cell receptor beta chains below, sequenced in a study of cytomegalovirus exposure and HLA in healthy donors. 13 Jbeta primers and 60 Vbeta primers were used for the PCR. Produced via immunoSEQ multiplex PCR; TCRdb's table is partial and in-frame only. The data hold around 150,000 clones, with approximately 80% observed a single time. Source material: PBMCs. The receptors derive from a male donor in good health and CMV-seropositive.

The rearrangement joins TRBV6-5 to TRBJ2-7; 8 nucleotides line up with TRBD1. Unmatched junction bases numbered 6, after V lost 2 bases and J lost 3 bases. CDR1 is MNHEY and CDR2 is SVGAGI in the germline V gene. CDR3 length: 15 residues. DNA of the CDR3: TGTGCCAGCAGTTACCTCCGACAGGGGCGCTACGAGCAGTACTTC. Translation gives CASSYLRQGRYEQYF.

The chain uses TRBV5-4 and TRBJ2-5; D is unresolved. The V gene's germline CDR1 is SGHNT and CDR2 YYREEE (reference sequence). Trimming stripped 0 bases from V and 5 bases from J, with 8 bases between. The CDR3 totals 13 residues. CDR3 amino acids: CASSLEARETQYF. CDR3 nucleotide sequence: TGTGCCAGCAGCTTGGAGGCGCGGGAGACCCAGTACTTC.

The gene calls are TRBV7-6 and TRBJ2-1, with 10 bases that match TRBD2. The junction had 3 bases not matched to a gene; V was cut back by 3 bases and J by 4 bases. Germline V lookup: CDR1 SGHVS, CDR2 FNYEAQ. The CDR3 length is 15 residues. The CDR3 loop reads CASSFNSGGYNEQFF. CDR3 in DNA: TGTGCCAGCAGCTTTAATAGCGGGGGGTACAATGAGCAGTTCTTC.

The chain links TRBV13 to TRBJ2-1; TRBD1 matches at 10 bases. After removal of 5 bases from V and 5 bases from J, the junction contained 9 bases not matched to a gene. This CDR3 region has 16 residues. CDR1 and CDR2 (germline): PRHDT, FYEKMQ (reference sequence). This chain's CDR3 is CASSRLTGGENNEQFF. The CDR3 DNA reads TGTGCCAGCAGCAGATTGACAGGGGGCGAGAACAATGAGCAGTTCTTC.

This clone came up once. This chain links TRBV21-1 with TRBJ2-6; TRBD1 is the table's D call and was not checked against the DNA. TRBV21-1 is given as a pseudogene. The length of the CDR3 is 16 residues. The CDR3 reads CASSKDQISGANVLTF. The CDR3, as DNA: TGTGCCAGCAGCAAAGATCAGATCTCTGGGGCCAACGTCCTGACTTTC.

CDR3 nucleotide sequence: TGTGCCAGCAGTCCAGCGCTCCGCTCCTACAATGAGCAGTTCTTC. This gives the protein CASSPALRSYNEQFF. The gene calls are TRBV28 and TRBJ2-1; D call uncertain. V lost 5 bases and J 0 bases, leaving 11 bases between the germline ends. This CDR3 contains 15 residues. Germline lookup yields CDR1 MDHEN and CDR2 SYDVKM.

Only one count was recorded for this clone. The V and J genes are TRBV15 and TRBJ2-2; 12 bases map to TRBD1. The CDR3 consists of 17 residues. V lost 5 bases to trimming and J lost 6 bases; unmatched junction nucleotides: 10. Germline CDR1 and CDR2: LNHNV and YYDKDF (reference sequence). CDR3 DNA: TGTGCCACCAGCCCAAGGGGGACAGGGGGCCAAGCCGGGGAGCTGTTTTTT. Translating gives CATSPRGTGGQAGELFF.

The J gene is TRBJ1-4, the V gene TRBV6-1, with D possibly TRBD1 on 6 matching bases. CDR3 length equals 12 residues. CDR1 MNHNS and CDR2 SASEGT come from the germline V gene. The V end lost 6 bases, the J end lost 8 bases, and 10 bases lay between the germline ends. The CDR3 sequence is CASRQGREKLFF. CDR3 sequence (DNA): TGTGCCAGCAGACAGGGTAGAGAAAAACTGTTTTTT.

The chain uses TRBV5-1 and TRBJ1-1, with D perhaps TRBD1 (6 bases). The CDR3 totals 15 residues. Germline V gene data show CDR1 as SGHRS and CDR2 as YFSETQ. Deletions cut 0 bases from V and 6 bases from J, with 15 bases between. The chain's CDR3 is CASSLDPQGRAEAFF. The DNA for the CDR3 is TGCGCCAGCAGCTTGGACCCGCAGGGGAGGGCTGAAGCTTTCTTT.

The rearrangement uses TRBV19 and TRBJ1-1; possible D gene TRBD1, 5 bases. The CDR3 has 16 residues. CDR1 and CDR2 (germline): LNHDA, SQIVND (reference sequence). Trimming pared 5 bases from V and 0 bases from J, leaving 16 bases between. CDR3 loop: CASSPSGGSMNTEAFF. The CDR3 coding sequence is TGTGCCAGTAGTCCCTCGGGGGGGTCGATGAACACTGAAGCTTTCTTT. Complete variable domain (other parts from reference TRBV19 and TRBJ1-1): DGGITQSPKYLFRKEGQNVTLSCEQNLNHDAMYWYRQDPGQGLRLIYYSQIVNDFQKGDIAEGYSVSREKKESFPLTVTSAQKNPTAFYLCASSPSGGSMNTEAFFGQGTRLTVV.

This clone was recorded a few times. The rearrangement links TRBV13 to TRBJ1-2, with D uncertain. Germline assignment: CDR1 PRHDT and CDR2 FYEKMQ (reference sequence). This CDR3 region has 13 residues. Trimming shortened V by 4 bases and J by 7 bases, and 13 bases separated the two germline ends. CDR3 DNA sequence: TGTGCCAGCAGCTCGGGAGCCCTAATTGGCTACACCTTC. It is translated as CASSSGALIGYTF.

This clone was found a few times. This sequence joins TRBV5-6 and TRBJ2-7, with 7 bases aligning to TRBD2. Looked up from germline, CDR1 is SGHDT and CDR2 is YYEEEE. Trimming removed 2 bases from V and 3 bases from J; junction bases left unmatched: 5. The CDR3 has 14 residues. The CDR3 DNA is TGTGCCAGCAGCTTCGGGGGGTTCCACTACGAGCAGTACTTC. This sequence encodes CASSFGGFHYEQYF. Together with reference TRBV5-6 and TRBJ2-7, the CDR3 gives the full variable domain: DAGVTQSPTHLIKTRGQQVTLRCSPKSGHDTVSWYQQALGQGPQFIFQYYEEEERQRGNFPDRFSGHQFPNYSSELNVNALLLGDSALYLCASSFGGFHYEQYFGPGTRLTVT.

The chain joins TRBV7-8 to TRBJ2-5, with 8 nucleotides matching TRBD1. The J call is doubtful: the DNA matches TRBJ2-7 better. The CDR3 loop spans 14 amino acids. Germline CDR1 reads SGHVS; CDR2 reads FQNEAQ. The CDR3 protein is CASSSGQVGNEQYF. The CDR3 DNA follows: TGTGCCAGCAGCTCGGGACAGGTGGGAAACGAGCAGTACTTC.

The genes are TRBV7-9 and TRBJ2-1; 14 bases are shared with TRBD2. V trimming: 6 bases; J trimming: 9 bases; junction bases outside the gene matches: 7. This CDR3 is 15 amino acids long. The germline V gene encodes CDR1 SEHNR and CDR2 FQNEAQ (reference sequence). The CDR3 nucleotides are TGTGCCAGCAGACCGACTAGCGGGGGGGCCGTTGAGCAGTTCTTC. Amino acid sequence: CASRPTSGGAVEQFF.

This clone was detected once. V gene TRBV6-5 combines with J gene TRBJ2-1; D is perhaps TRBD2 (5 bases). V dropped 4 bases and J dropped 2 bases, with 15 bases sitting between them. Germline V gene data show CDR1 as MNHEY and CDR2 as SVGAGI. The CDR3 length is 16 residues. The CDR3 coding sequence is TGTGCCAGCAGTTGGCGGCAGCGAGGGCCCTACAATGAGCAGTTCTTC. It specifies CASSWRQRGPYNEQFF.

This sequence joins TRBV5-4 and TRBJ2-1; 9 bases agree with TRBD2. The J segment lost 5 bases and the V segment lost 3 bases, leaving 3 bases of the junction unmatched. Germline CDR1 reads SGHNT; CDR2 reads YYREEE (reference sequence). The CDR3 totals 14 residues. The CDR3, as DNA: TGTGCCAGCAGCTCCTGGACTAGCGACAATGAGCAGTTCTTC. This codes for CASSSWTSDNEQFF.

This sequence joins TRBV4-1 and TRBJ1-2; 9 bases fit TRBD1. The CDR3 has 15 amino acids. Germline V gene data show CDR1 as MGHRA and CDR2 as YSYEKL. V was clipped by 6 bases and J by 5 bases; unmatched bases: 10. CDR3 nucleotide sequence: TGCGCCAGCAGTCCCCCCGTGACAGGGGGTTATGGCTACACCTTC. Translated, it gives CASSPPVTGGYGYTF.

V usage is TRBV7-2 and J usage is TRBJ1-2, with D perhaps TRBD1 (6 bases). CDR1 is SGHTA and CDR2 is FQGNSA in the germline V gene. This CDR3 is built from 13 residues. The V end lost 6 bases, the J end lost 6 bases, and 14 bases lay between the germline ends. This CDR3 reads CASSLNQGHGYTF. CDR3 sequence (DNA): TGTGCCAGCAGTCTTAATCAGGGGCATGGCTACACCTTC.

V usage is TRBV20-1 and J usage is TRBJ2-1, with 7 nucleotides matching TRBD2. This CDR3 region has 11 residues. Germline CDR1 reads DFQATT; CDR2 reads SNEGSKA (reference sequence). V trimming: 6 bases; J trimming: 7 bases; junction bases outside the gene matches: 3. The CDR3 protein is CSAQRGNEQFF. The DNA of the CDR3 is TGCAGTGCCCAGCGGGGAAATGAGCAGTTCTTC.

The CDR3 DNA follows: TGTGCCTGGAGTCATTCATTGAACACTGAAGCTTTCTTT. Its protein is CAWSHSLNTEAFF. The V and J genes are TRBV30 and TRBJ1-1; D unresolved. In germline, CDR1 is GTSNPN, CDR2 SVGIG (reference sequence). V was shortened by 2 bases and J by 0 bases, with 7 bases between the two germline ends. This CDR3 comprises 13 residues.

V usage is TRBV5-1 and J usage is TRBJ1-6; TRBD1 agrees at 7 bases. Germline V gene sequence: CDR1 SGHRS, CDR2 YFSETQ. Germline trimming cut 0 bases from V and 13 bases from J; bases unmatched to any gene: 10. This CDR3 has 15 amino acids. CDR3 DNA: TGCGCCAGCAGCTTGGAGGGGGCAATCAAGGGGCCCCTCCACTTT. It encodes CASSLEGAIKGPLHF.